The 24 T cell receptor beta chains presented below share a single source sample, sequenced in a study of blood T cell repertoires in COVID-19 (TCRdb year 2020). The library came from the immunoSEQ multiplex PCR assay. Not all clones reach the TCRdb copy of this immuneACCESS table, which keeps in-frame sequences only. Checked studies attribute under half of the gap to unresolved V genes and leave the rest unexplained. Across this sample there are 120,000 or so clones, with approximately 82% seen only once. Around 3.5% of the sample goes to the ten largest clones. The sequencing input was peripheral blood. The receptor set was obtained from an elderly woman with acute or convalescent COVID-19.

This sequence joins TRBV7-3 and TRBJ2-1, with 7 nucleotides matching TRBD2. Germline V lookup: CDR1 SGHTA, CDR2 FQGTGA. CDR3 length equals 15 residues. Trimming removed 1 base from V and 7 bases from J; junction bases left unmatched: 7. CDR3 in amino acids: CASSLREGLGNEQFF. The CDR3 coding sequence is TGTGCCAGCAGCTTAAGGGAGGGGCTAGGTAATGAGCAGTTCTTC.

V gene TRBV6-1 combines with J gene TRBJ1-5; D perhaps matches TRBD1 (6 bases). CDR1 and CDR2 from the germline V gene are MNHNS and SASEGT. The V gene lost 6 bases and the J gene lost 4 bases, with 16 bases spanning the gap. The CDR3 spans 15 residues. The CDR3 spells CASSYRVIGNQPQHF. CDR3 DNA: TGTGCCAGCAGCTACAGGGTGATTGGGAATCAGCCCCAGCATTTT.

The chain employs TRBV5-1 and TRBJ1-5; 7 bases fit TRBD1. The CDR3 is 14 amino acids. V was pared by 0 bases and J by 7 bases, with 4 bases of the junction left unmatched. The germline CDR1 and CDR2 sequences are SGHRS and YFSETQ. The CDR3 DNA is TGCGCCAGCAGCTTGGCAGGGGGAGGCCAGCCCCAGCATTTT. Residues: CASSLAGGGQPQHF.

J is TRBJ2-7 and V is TRBV6-2 or TRBV6-3, with 7 bases fitting TRBD1. The germline V gene encodes CDR1 MNHEY and CDR2 SVGEGT. This CDR3 comprises 16 residues. Unmatched junction bases numbered 11, after V lost 4 bases and J lost 2 bases. The CDR3 spells CASSSSGLTGAYEQYF. DNA of the CDR3: TGTGCCAGCAGTTCCAGCGGTCTCACAGGGGCCTACGAGCAGTACTTC.

This clone was recorded once. The rearrangement uses TRBV4-1 and TRBJ1-2; TRBD1 is a possible D gene (6 bases). The V gene lost 1 base and the J gene lost 2 bases, with 14 bases spanning the gap. Looked up from germline, CDR1 is MGHRA and CDR2 is YSYEKL. The CDR3 loop spans 16 amino acids. The CDR3 sequence is CASSQGIRDKNYGYTF. The CDR3 region has the DNA TGCGCCAGCAGCCAAGGGATCCGGGACAAGAACTATGGCTACACCTTC.

The rearrangement joins TRBV28 to TRBJ1-5; 11 bases are a match to TRBD1. CDR3 size: 16 residues. Trimming cost V 1 base and J 6 bases; bases outside gene matches: 5. CDR1 and CDR2 (germline): MDHEN, SYDVKM. CDR3 loop: CASSLSGGQGVQPQHF. CDR3 DNA: TGTGCCAGCAGTTTATCAGGGGGACAGGGGGTTCAGCCCCAGCATTTT.

On this clone: Compared with germline, one end of the junction differs, possibly owing to a read error. J is TRBJ2-7 and V is TRBV11-2; 8 bases line up with TRBD1. This CDR3 is 11 amino acids long. The germline gives CDR1 SGHAT, CDR2 FQNNGV. For the CDR3, the DNA is TGTGCCAGCAGCTCGGACAGGGTTTGGTGCTTC. This translates into CASSSDRVWCF.

The chain is built from TRBV5-1 and TRBJ1-4, with 9 bases matching TRBD1. V dropped 2 bases and J dropped 4; count of bases not matched to a gene: 9. Germline CDR1 reads SGHRS; CDR2 reads YFSETQ. The CDR3 contains 17 residues. CDR3 sequence reads: CASSFATGQGNNEKLFF. The CDR3 DNA reads TGCGCCAGCAGCTTTGCGACCGGACAGGGGAATAATGAAAAACTGTTTTTT.

This clone appeared a few times. This sequence joins TRBV27 and TRBJ1-5, with D possibly matching TRBD1 (6 bases). CDR3 length: 14 residues. With 2 bases removed from V and 3 bases from J, the gap between germline ends came to 8 bases. CDR1 is MNHEY and CDR2 is SMNVEV in the germline V gene (reference sequence). CDR3 DNA: TGTGCCAGCAGTTTAGCAGGGGCCAATCAGCCCCAGCATTTT. Its protein product is CASSLAGANQPQHF.

CDR3 DNA sequence: TGTGCCAGCAGCTTACCAGGGTCAAATGGCTACACCTTC. Translation: CASSLPGSNGYTF. The rearrangement links TRBV7-9 to TRBJ1-2; D possibly corresponds to TRBD1 (5 bases). Germline V gene data show CDR1 as SEHNR and CDR2 as FQNEAQ (reference sequence). The CDR3 sequence is 13 residues long. V lost 2 bases and J 6 bases, leaving 10 bases between the germline ends. Combining the CDR3 with reference TRBV7-9 and TRBJ1-2 gives the whole variable domain DTGVSQNPRHKITKRGQNVTFRCDPISEHNRLYWYRQTLGQGPEFLTYFQNEAQLEKSRLLSDRFSAERPKGSFSTLEIQRTEQGDSAMYLCASSLPGSNGYTFGSGTRLTVV.

The chain recombines TRBV6-5 with TRBJ1-3; D remains unclear. Trimming took 6 bases from V and 2 from J, leaving 11 bases between them. The CDR3 totals 14 residues. CDR1 is MNHEY and CDR2 is SVGAGI in the germline V gene. The CDR3 DNA is TGTGCCAGCAGACCGGTAGTGGCTGGAAACACCATATATTTT. Protein product: CASRPVVAGNTIYF.

In the case of this clone: Other DNA sequences in the sample encode the same CDR3. The chain couples TRBV18 to TRBJ1-2, with TRBD1 identical over 7 bases. The CDR3 is 13 amino acids. J gave up 3 bases and V 3 bases, and 1 base lay outside the gene matches. CDR1 KGHSH and CDR2 LQKENI come from the germline V gene. CDR3 DNA sequence: TGTGCCAGCTCACCCGACAGGGACTATGGCTACACCTTC. Translated, it gives CASSPDRDYGYTF.

The gene calls are TRBV20-1 and TRBJ2-1; 7 bases fit TRBD2. The CDR3 is 11 amino acids. Per the germline V gene, CDR1 is DFQATT and CDR2 is SNEGSKA (reference sequence). V dropped 5 bases and J dropped 9; count of bases not matched to a gene: 4. The CDR3 DNA reads as TGCAGTGCTGCTCGACTAGCTGAGCAGTTCTTC. This encodes CSAARLAEQFF.

This clone occurred a few times. This chain joins TRBV7-2 and TRBJ1-2; D is unresolved. The V end lost 0 bases, the J end lost 4 bases, and 9 bases lay between the germline ends. CDR3 length equals 14 residues. The germline gives CDR1 SGHTA, CDR2 FQGNSA. The CDR3 DNA follows: TGTGCCAGCAGCTTAGCCGAGACAAGCTATGGCTACACCTTC. It translates to CASSLAETSYGYTF.

This sequence joins TRBV12-3 or TRBV12-4 and TRBJ2-5; D gene ambiguous. The CDR3 is 12 residues long. Trimming removed 4 bases at V and 5 bases at J, with 8 bases between. The CDR3 here is CASSSAAETQYF. CDR3 in DNA: TGTGCCAGCAGTTCCGCCGCGGAGACCCAGTACTTC.

The genes are TRBV11-3 and TRBJ2-1; 11 bases match TRBD2. J gave up 7 bases and V 5 bases, and 7 bases lay outside the gene matches. The CDR3 is 15 amino acids. CDR1 is SGHNT, CDR2 YENEEA, per germline. CDR3 bases: TGTGCCAGCAGCCGCACTAGCGGGGGAAAAAATGAGCAGTTCTTC. Translation gives CASSRTSGGKNEQFF.

The sample holds a few counts of this clone. The chain is built from TRBV5-5 and TRBJ2-7; possibly TRBD1 for D (5 bases). Germline CDR1 is SGHKS and CDR2 is YYEKEE (reference sequence). The V gene lost 4 bases and the J gene lost 2 bases, with 16 bases spanning the gap. CDR3 length equals 15 residues. The CDR3: CASSVYEGAPYEQYF. Written as DNA, the CDR3 is TGTGCCAGCAGCGTTTACGAAGGGGCTCCCTACGAGCAGTACTTC.

The chain carries TRBV19 and TRBJ2-2, with 11 positions matching TRBD2. The ends lost 6 bases at V and 4 bases at J; junction bases unmatched: 7. There are 16 residues in the CDR3. Germline CDR1 is LNHDA and CDR2 is SQIVND (reference sequence). As DNA, the CDR3 is TGTGCCAGTAGCGACCTCCTAGCGGGGGGCACCGGGGAGCTGTTTTTT. Amino acid sequence: CASSDLLAGGTGELFF.

In nucleotides, the CDR3 is TGCGCCAGCAGCCATTCACTAGCGCAATCCTACAATGAGCAGTTCTTC. The encoded protein is CASSHSLAQSYNEQFF. This chain links TRBV4-3 with TRBJ2-1, with 7 bases identical to TRBD2. This CDR3 has 16 amino acids. Germline values: CDR1 LGHNA, CDR2 YSLEER. Unmatched junction bases numbered 6, after V lost 3 bases and J lost 1 base.

Only one count was recorded for this clone. The rearrangement links TRBV7-9 to TRBJ2-4; 7 bases are shared with TRBD2. The CDR3 extends over 16 amino acids. Germline V gene sequence: CDR1 SEHNR, CDR2 FQNEAQ (reference sequence). Trimming removed 0 bases from V and 8 bases from J; junction bases left unmatched: 10. Written as DNA, the CDR3 is TGTGCCAGCAGCTTAGCTGGAGGGAGGGCCGGGGACATTCAGTACTTC. Translated: CASSLAGGRAGDIQYF.

This sequence joins TRBV7-2 and TRBJ2-7; 11 nucleotides match TRBD2. CDR1 and CDR2 (germline): SGHTA, FQGNSA. Trimming cost V 5 bases and J 7 bases; bases outside gene matches: 10. The CDR3 is 15 amino acids. CDR3 loop: CASSTSSGRPGEQYF. DNA of the CDR3: TGTGCCAGCAGCACCTCTAGCGGGAGGCCGGGGGAGCAGTACTTC.

The chain is built from TRBV7-9 and TRBJ2-7; 8 nucleotides line up with TRBD1. Looked up from germline, CDR1 is SEHNR and CDR2 is FQNEAQ (reference sequence). The CDR3 extends over 15 amino acids. Losses at the gene ends were 6 bases for V and 3 bases for J; bases not matched to a gene: 10. CDR3 sequence reads: CASRGTGTGSYEQYF. DNA of the CDR3: TGTGCCAGCAGGGGGACCGGGACAGGTAGCTACGAGCAGTACTTC.

This clone was seen a handful of times. The chain combines TRBV3-1 (or the pseudogene TRBV3-2) with TRBJ2-2; D gene unclear. This CDR3 is built from 13 residues. Trimming pared 1 base from V and 6 bases from J, leaving 6 bases between. From germline, CDR1 is LGHDT and CDR2 YNNKEL (reference sequence). For the CDR3, the DNA is TGTGCCAGCAGCCAAGCTAATCCCGGGGAGCTGTTTTTT. Its translation is CASSQANPGELFF.

This sequence joins TRBV12-3 or TRBV12-4 and TRBJ2-5; 10 bases map to TRBD1. V was clipped by 10 bases and J by 3 bases; unmatched bases: 2. This CDR3 has 12 amino acids. CDR3 DNA sequence: TGTGCCACCGGGACAGGGGAAGAGACCCAGTACTTC. It translates to CATGTGEETQYF.